A single sample gave rise to the 26 T cell receptor beta chains below, sequenced in a study of blood T cells in healthy people across ages. Sample-barcoded 5' priming and a J-beta primer mix drove a second PCR of about 6 to 11 cycles. One entry per CDR3 protein, called by TCRdb with MiXCR from the 5' RACE reads. The data contain approximately 900,000 distinct CDR3 sequences, roughly 29% of them seen just once; the ten biggest clones take up about 9.4%. The same sample was also used in a study of T cells of mothers and their children.

The specimen sequenced was blood. These TCRs come from a woman aged 40 to 49 in good health.

This clonotype showed up many times. The chain joins TRBV13 to TRBJ2-7; 9 positions agree with TRBD2. This CDR3 is built from 13 residues. Per the germline V gene, CDR1 is PRHDT and CDR2 is FYEKMQ (reference sequence). The V and J ends lost 4 bases and 3 bases, in that order; junction bases with no gene match: 1. The CDR3 region has the DNA TGTGCCAGCAGCTCGACTAGCGGCTACGAGCAGTACTTC. Its translation is CASSSTSGYEQYF.

In this sample, this clonotype turned up many times. This rearrangement joins TRBV6-4 to TRBJ2-1; 9 bases align to TRBD2. The germline V gene encodes CDR1 MRHNA and CDR2 SNTAGT. The CDR3 is 16 residues long. V was pared by 2 bases and J by 8 bases, with 10 bases of the junction left unmatched. CDR3 coding DNA: TGTGCCAGCAGTGACACCCGAGCGGGGGGTTGGGATGAGCAGTTCTTC. Translation: CASSDTRAGGWDEQFF.

As concerns this clonotype: This may arise from a read error, as a much more abundant clone is one base away. CDR3 amino acids: CSARDFGIGFPYEQYF. CDR3 DNA sequence: TGCAGTGCTAGAGATTTCGGGATAGGGTTTCCCTACGAGCAGTACTTC. The chain joins TRBV20-1 to TRBJ2-7; a possible D gene is TRBD2 (5 bases). Germline V gene sequence: CDR1 DFQATT, CDR2 SNEGSKA (reference sequence). The CDR3 runs to 16 residues. The V gene lost 0 bases and the J gene lost 2 bases, with 17 bases spanning the gap.

This clonotype was found a few times. V and J are TRBV5-1 and TRBJ1-4, with D uncertain. CDR1 SGHRS and CDR2 YFSETQ come from the germline V gene. V was shortened by 5 bases and J by 6 bases, with 11 bases between the two germline ends. The CDR3 has 13 residues. Here the CDR3 DNA reads TGCGCCAGCAGTTACCGGGAGGATGAAAAACTGTTTTTT. Translating it yields CASSYREDEKLFF.

The CDR3 reads CASSLMAGALTDTQYF. The DNA of the CDR3 is TGTGCCAGCAGCTTGATGGCGGGAGCCCTCACAGATACGCAGTATTTT. The chain uses TRBV5-5 and TRBJ2-3, with 7 bases that match TRBD2. This CDR3 is 16 amino acids long. The junction had 7 bases not matched to a gene; V was cut back by 1 base and J by 2 bases. Germline V gives CDR1 SGHKS, CDR2 YYEKEE (reference sequence).

A few counts support this clonotype. This chain links TRBV6-4 with TRBJ2-3; 9 bases fit TRBD2. With V trimmed by 5 bases and J by 5 bases, 8 bases remained unmatched. This CDR3 region has 15 residues. Germline CDR1 and CDR2: MRHNA and SNTAGT. CDR3 in DNA: TGTGCCAGCAGTATCGGCGGGGGGGGGGAAGATACGCAGTATTTT. It is translated as CASSIGGGGEDTQYF.

This clonotype was counted only a few times. The genes are TRBV18 and TRBJ2-5; D may be TRBD1 (5 bases). Germline assignment: CDR1 KGHSH and CDR2 LQKENI. Between the trimmed V and J ends, which lost 2 bases and 0 bases, there was a span of 10 bases. CDR3 size: 15 residues. CDR3 region: CASSPGRANQETQYF. CDR3 sequence (DNA): TGTGCCAGCTCACCAGGCAGGGCGAACCAAGAGACCCAGTACTTC.

This clonotype was seen many times. CDR3: CSAGSGGGYEQYF. The CDR3 region has the DNA TGCAGTGCTGGGAGCGGGGGGGGCTACGAGCAGTACTTC. The genes are TRBV20-1 and TRBJ2-7; 10 bases fit TRBD2. In germline, CDR1 is DFQATT, CDR2 SNEGSKA (reference sequence). The CDR3 extends over 13 amino acids. The V segment lost 5 bases and the J segment 3 bases; nucleotides outside the gene matches: 4.

This clonotype was observed a handful of times. The J gene is TRBJ2-7, the V gene TRBV5-5, with D perhaps given as TRBD1 or TRBD2 (5 bases each). The V gene lost 2 bases and the J gene lost 2 bases, with 17 bases spanning the gap. Germline CDR1 and CDR2: SGHKS and YYEKEE (reference sequence). This CDR3 is 16 amino acids long. CDR3 coding DNA: TGTGCCAGCAGCTTACAACCGGGACGGTCGGCCTACGAGCAGTACTTC. Protein product: CASSLQPGRSAYEQYF.

The chain joins TRBV30 to TRBJ1-5; the D gene is possibly TRBD1 (5 bases). CDR1 and CDR2 from the germline V gene are GTSNPN and SVGIG (reference sequence). CDR3 length: 14 residues. Trimming pared 3 bases from V and 4 bases from J, leaving 13 bases between. This CDR3 reads CAWSLLGANQPQHF. In DNA, the CDR3 is TGTGCCTGGAGCCTCCTAGGGGCGAATCAGCCCCAGCATTTT.

The V call is TRBV29-1, the J call TRBJ2-4, with 7 bases that match TRBD1. Germline CDR1 and CDR2: SQVTM and ANQGSEA. The CDR3 length is 13 residues. J gave up 13 bases and V 6 bases, and 15 bases lay outside the gene matches. CDR3 sequence reads: CSVPGQFYNEQYF. CDR3 nucleotide sequence: TGCAGCGTGCCGGGACAGTTCTACAATGAGCAGTACTTC.

The genes are TRBV7-2 and TRBJ2-7, with 7 bases lining up with TRBD1. The CDR3 has 15 residues. Germline V gene lookup returns CDR1 SGHTA and CDR2 FQGNSA. V lost 3 bases to trimming and J lost 3 bases; unmatched junction nucleotides: 8. The CDR3 DNA sequence: TGTGCCAGCAGCTTCTCCGACCGACAGGGCTACGAGCAGTACTTC. It translates to CASSFSDRQGYEQYF.

A few counts support this clonotype. This chain connects TRBV6-6 to TRBJ2-5, with D perhaps TRBD1 (5 bases). The CDR3 is 14 residues long. Between the trimmed V and J ends, which lost 7 bases and 0 bases, there was a span of 12 bases. Germline loops: CDR1 MNHNY, CDR2 SVGAGI (reference sequence). This chain's CDR3 is CASKATGDQETQYF. In DNA, the CDR3 is TGTGCCAGCAAAGCCACAGGCGACCAAGAGACCCAGTACTTC.

This clonotype was observed a few times. This chain links TRBV9 with TRBJ2-1; D perhaps matches TRBD1 (6 bases). The ends were cut back, 4 bases at V and 0 bases at J, with 14 bases in the middle. Germline V gene lookup returns CDR1 SGDLS and CDR2 YYNGEE. The CDR3 is made up of 16 amino acids. The CDR3 coding sequence is TGTGCCAGCAGCTCTCCACAGGGCAGCTCCTACAATGAGCAGTTCTTC. This sequence encodes CASSSPQGSSYNEQFF.

The rearrangement links TRBV12-3 or TRBV12-4 to TRBJ2-2; D gene ambiguous. The CDR3 sequence is 13 residues long. Between the trimmed V and J ends, which lost 3 bases and 4 bases, there was a span of 6 bases. The CDR3 nucleotides are TGTGCCAGCAGTTTTGGGTCCACCGGGGAGCTGTTTTTT. Amino acids: CASSFGSTGELFF.

V is TRBV4-1 and J is TRBJ1-2; the D gene is possibly TRBD1 (5 bases). This CDR3 is built from 13 residues. Germline CDR1 MGHRA, CDR2 YSYEKL. The V end lost 3 bases, the J end lost 5 bases, and 10 bases lay between the germline ends. CDR3 in amino acids: CASSQSDSYGYTF. CDR3 DNA sequence: TGCGCCAGCAGCCAGTCCGACAGTTATGGCTACACCTTC.

This clonotype was seen once. DNA of the CDR3: TGTGCCAGCAGCCTCGACAGGATTAACACCATATATTTT. It is translated as CASSLDRINTIYF. The gene calls are TRBV12-3 or TRBV12-4 and TRBJ1-3, with a possible D match to TRBD1 (6 bases). CDR3 length: 13 residues. Trimming removed 6 bases from V and 7 bases from J, with 13 bases in between.

CDR3 in amino acids: CASRIADTQYF. Written as DNA, the CDR3 is TGTGCCAGCAGGATTGCAGATACGCAGTATTTT. The chain recombines TRBV12-3 or TRBV12-4 with TRBJ2-3; no clear D gene. CDR3 length: 11 residues. V was clipped by 6 bases and J by 4 bases, with 5 bases between them.

This chain joins TRBV7-3 and TRBJ2-2, with D perhaps TRBD2 (6 bases). This CDR3 is built from 16 residues. V lost 5 bases and J lost 2, with 15 bases in between. CDR1 is SGHTA and CDR2 is FQGTGA in the germline V gene. This CDR3 is CASSTGLFINTGELFF. CDR3 DNA: TGTGCCAGCAGCACTGGACTATTTATAAACACCGGGGAGCTGTTTTTT.

This chain joins TRBV24-1 and TRBJ2-3; possibly TRBD1 for D (5 bases). CDR1 is KGHDR, CDR2 SFDVKD, per germline. Trimming removed 7 bases at V and 4 bases at J, with 14 bases between. The CDR3 is 14 residues long. The DNA for the CDR3 is TGTGCCACCAGCTCCCCAGGGTCCCCAGATACGCAGTATTTT. It is translated as CATSSPGSPDTQYF.

As to this clonotype: This may stem from a read error, because a much larger clone lies one nucleotide away. The rearrangement uses TRBV20-1 and TRBJ2-7; no reliable D call. With 4 bases removed from V and 7 bases from J, the gap between germline ends came to 17 bases. CDR1 DFQATT and CDR2 SNEGSKA come from the germline V gene (reference sequence). The CDR3 has 13 residues. The CDR3 nucleotides read TGCAGTGCTAATCGACTGGCCGACAATGAGCAGTACTTC. It is translated as CSANRLADNEQYF.

The chain is built from TRBV7-3 and TRBJ2-5; D may be TRBD1 or TRBD2 (5 bases each). V was shortened by 5 bases and J by 4 bases, with 17 bases between the two germline ends. The CDR3 is 15 residues long. In germline, CDR1 is SGHTA, CDR2 FQGTGA. CDR3 residues: CASSLRGASPETQYF. In DNA form, the CDR3 reads TGTGCCAGCAGCCTAAGGGGAGCTTCCCCAGAGACCCAGTACTTC.

The V call is TRBV30, the J call TRBJ2-1; the D is unclear. Germline loops: CDR1 GTSNPN, CDR2 SVGIG (reference sequence). The CDR3 runs 15 residues. V lost 3 bases and J lost 0, with 12 bases in between. CDR3 amino acids: CAWRPHRSSYNEQFF. CDR3 DNA: TGTGCCTGGAGACCACATAGGAGCTCCTACAATGAGCAGTTCTTC. The variable domain in full, completed from reference TRBV30 and TRBJ2-1, reads SQTIHQWPATLVQPVGSPLSLECTVEGTSNPNLYWYRQAAGRGLQLLFYSVGIGQISSEVPQNLSASRPQDRQFILSSKKLLLSDSGFYLCAWRPHRSSYNEQFFGPGTRLTVL.

This clonotype was seen repeatedly, ten times or more. The chain links TRBV6-5 to TRBJ1-2; D gene uncertain. V lost 6 bases and J lost 7, with 12 bases in between. In germline, CDR1 is MNHEY, CDR2 SVGAGI. This CDR3 has 12 amino acids. As DNA, the CDR3 is TGTGCCAGCAGCCGATACGAGAGTGGCTACACCTTC. This sequence encodes CASSRYESGYTF.

Regarding this clonotype: Germline is not matched at one junction end, which may reflect a read error. V is TRBV6-1 and J is TRBJ1-5; the D is unclear. The CDR3 runs to 13 residues. The germline CDR1 and CDR2 sequences are MNHNS and SASEGT. In DNA form, the CDR3 reads TGCGCTAGCAATCTTAATAGCAATCAGCCCCAGCATTTT. Residues: CASNLNSNQPQHF.

In this sample, this clonotype turned up many times. J is TRBJ2-7 and V is TRBV7-2; D gene ambiguous. Trimming took off 5 bases at V and 5 bases at J, with 10 bases between the two ends. CDR1 is SGHTA and CDR2 is FQGNSA in the germline V gene. The CDR3 contains 12 residues. Here the CDR3 reads CASSPGVHEQYF. DNA of the CDR3: TGTGCCAGCAGCCCTGGAGTCCACGAGCAGTACTTC.